Shown below are 7 T cell receptor beta chains from a single sample sequenced in a study of PD-1 blockade in classical Hodgkin lymphoma. Noted time point: cycle 4 day 1 (C4D1), after less than seven weeks of nivolumab. Autologous stem cell transplantation was followed by relapse in every patient, and brentuximab vedotin exposure varied. Repertoires were generated with immunoSEQ multiplex PCR, while TCRdb's copy carries only in-frame clones and drops some. The top ten clones hold around 17% of a sample with 100,000 to 120,000 clones, 89% of them seen once. The sequencing here drew on peripheral blood mononuclear cells (PBMCs), taken before the fourth cycle of nivolumab. The receptors originated from a human donor with classical Hodgkin lymphoma.

V gene TRBV19 combines with J gene TRBJ2-5, with TRBD1 matching over 7 bases. Germline V gene data show CDR1 as LNHDA and CDR2 as SQIVND (reference sequence). The ends lost 5 bases at V and 4 bases at J; junction bases unmatched: 10. This CDR3 comprises 15 residues. CDR3 DNA sequence: TGTGCCAGTAGTTTGAACAGGGGAAGGGCAGAGACCCAGTACTTC. Residues: CASSLNRGRAETQYF.

V gene TRBV7-9 combines with J gene TRBJ2-5; D may be TRBD1 or TRBD2 (5 bases each). This CDR3 region has 16 residues. The germline V gene has CDR1 SEHNR and CDR2 FQNEAQ (reference sequence). V gave up 2 bases and J gave up 5 bases, with 18 bases separating them. In DNA form, the CDR3 reads TGTGCCAGCAGCTTACGGGCAGGGTGGGGGACGGAGACCCAGTACTTC. This codes for CASSLRAGWGTETQYF.

As for this clone: Other DNA sequences in this specimen translate into the identical CDR3. This sequence joins TRBV5-4 and TRBJ2-5; 8 nucleotides line up with TRBD1. This CDR3 comprises 13 residues. Trimming cost V 4 bases and J 4 bases; bases outside gene matches: 3. CDR1 is SGHNT and CDR2 is YYREEE in the germline V gene (reference sequence). The CDR3 nucleotides read TGTGCCAGCAGCCTTGGACAGGGAGAGACCCAGTACTTC. Its translation is CASSLGQGETQYF.

This clone was seen a single time. The V call is TRBV6-6, the J call TRBJ1-5; TRBD1 aligns across 9 bases. There are 15 residues in the CDR3. Trimming at V came to 7 bases and at J to 2 bases, leaving 6 bases not matched to a gene. Germline V gene data show CDR1 as MNHNY and CDR2 as SVGAGI (reference sequence). The CDR3 spells CASTVTGGGNQPQHF. CDR3 in DNA: TGTGCCAGCACCGTGACAGGGGGAGGCAATCAGCCCCAGCATTTT.

For this clone: Other nucleotide sequences from this sample produce the same CDR3. V and J are TRBV19 and TRBJ1-1, with D hard to call. CDR1 and CDR2 (germline): LNHDA, SQIVND (reference sequence). The CDR3 runs 16 residues. Trimming pared 3 bases from V and 0 bases from J, leaving 14 bases between. CDR3 protein: CASSIFGGRLNTEAFF. The CDR3, as DNA: TGTGCCAGTAGTATTTTTGGCGGCAGGCTGAACACTGAAGCTTTCTTT.

V is TRBV7-7 and J is TRBJ2-1; perhaps TRBD2 as D (6 bases). With 4 bases removed from V and 10 bases from J, the gap between germline ends came to 11 bases. From germline, CDR1 is SSHAT and CDR2 FNYEAQ (reference sequence). This CDR3 spans 12 amino acids. CDR3 amino acids: CASSSWGEEQFF. CDR3 bases: TGTGCCAGCAGCTCCTGGGGGGAGGAGCAGTTCTTC.

As DNA, the CDR3 is TGCGCCAGCAGCTTGGGGGGGACTAGAAATGAGCAGTTCTTC. This gives the protein CASSLGGTRNEQFF. The rearrangement joins TRBV5-1 to TRBJ2-1; 8 bases fit TRBD2. CDR1 is SGHRS, CDR2 YFSETQ, per germline. V was clipped by 0 bases and J by 7 bases; unmatched bases: 3. The CDR3 runs 14 residues.